These 25 T cell receptor beta chains originate from one sample sequenced in a study of identical twins. TCRdb ran MiXCR on the 5' RACE reads and lists one entry per CDR3 protein. The sample includes approximately 690,000 distinct CDR3 sequences, around 6% of them seen just once. The material sequenced was naive T cells sorted from blood. The receptors were gathered from a man younger than 30 in good health.

This clonotype has ten or more counts. V gene TRBV5-1 combines with J gene TRBJ2-1; 12 nucleotides match TRBD2. The V segment lost 0 bases and the J segment 8 bases; nucleotides outside the gene matches: 6. The CDR3 runs 16 residues. CDR1 is SGHRS, CDR2 YFSETQ, per germline. The CDR3 loop reads CASSLGLAGVLDEQFF. The CDR3 DNA is TGCGCCAGCAGCTTGGGACTAGCGGGAGTATTGGATGAGCAGTTCTTC.

This clonotype was recorded at least ten times. This sequence joins TRBV6-1 and TRBJ2-7; D gene ambiguous. This CDR3 has 14 amino acids. From germline, CDR1 is MNHNS and CDR2 SASEGT. The V gene lost 1 base and the J gene lost 1 base, with 8 bases spanning the gap. CDR3 in amino acids: CASSEGQLSYEQYV. CDR3 nucleotides: TGTGCCAGCAGTGAAGGTCAGTTGTCCTACGAGCAGTACGTC.

This chain links TRBV25-1 with TRBJ2-1; 7 bases agree with TRBD1. Trimming cost V 9 bases and J 6 bases; bases outside gene matches: 5. CDR3 length equals 12 residues. Germline assignment: CDR1 MGHDK and CDR2 SYGVNS. This chain's CDR3 is CASAGGRNEQFF. The CDR3 DNA reads TGTGCCAGTGCAGGGGGACGCAATGAGCAGTTCTTC.

V usage is TRBV4-1 and J usage is TRBJ2-1; no clear D gene. This CDR3 is built from 15 residues. The germline V gene has CDR1 MGHRA and CDR2 YSYEKL. V lost 1 base to trimming and J lost 1 base, with 8 bases between them. The CDR3 is CASSQVTVSYNEQFF. CDR3 DNA sequence: TGCGCCAGCAGCCAAGTAACAGTTTCCTACAATGAGCAGTTCTTC.

This clonotype was recorded a few times. The rearrangement uses TRBV18 and TRBJ2-4; D possibly corresponds to TRBD1 (6 bases). V lost 2 bases to trimming and J lost 5 bases, with 13 bases between them. Germline CDR1 is KGHSH and CDR2 is LQKENI. This CDR3 has 15 amino acids. The DNA for the CDR3 is TGTGCCAGCTCACCAAAACCGGGACACCAAAACATTCAGTACTTC. It is translated as CASSPKPGHQNIQYF.

This clonotype was recorded many times. The chain couples TRBV6-5 to TRBJ2-7; D is unresolved. The germline V gene encodes CDR1 MNHEY and CDR2 SVGAGI. The V and J ends lost 0 bases and 8 bases respectively, with 14 bases between them. This CDR3 spans 14 amino acids. CDR3 in DNA: TGTGCCAGCAGTTACTCGAAGGTGACGTGGAAGCAGTACTTC. It encodes CASSYSKVTWKQYF.

The genes are TRBV27 and TRBJ1-1, with a tentative D call TRBD1 (6 bases). V shed 4 bases and J shed 1 base, with 13 bases lying between them. Germline V gives CDR1 MNHEY, CDR2 SMNVEV (reference sequence). The CDR3 spans 15 residues. CDR3 in amino acids: CASSWGGLGNTEAFF. The CDR3 coding sequence is TGTGCCAGCAGTTGGGGGGGGCTAGGGAACACTGAAGCTTTCTTT.

This clonotype was counted many times. The rearrangement links TRBV10-3 to TRBJ2-1, with 11 nucleotides matching TRBD2. Germline values: CDR1 ENHRY, CDR2 SYGVKD. With V trimmed by 4 bases and J by 4 bases, 6 bases remained unmatched. The CDR3 sequence is 16 residues long. The CDR3 here is CAISGASGRLYNEQFF. The CDR3 coding sequence is TGTGCCATCAGTGGGGCTAGCGGGAGGTTATACAATGAGCAGTTCTTC.

This clonotype was counted at least ten times. V gene TRBV29-1 combines with J gene TRBJ2-5; D is perhaps TRBD1 (5 bases). Germline assignment: CDR1 SQVTM and CDR2 ANQGSEA. CDR3 length: 14 residues. V was pared by 0 bases and J by 6 bases, with 14 bases between. The CDR3 protein is CSVEDQWGSQTQYF. The CDR3 DNA reads TGCAGCGTTGAAGATCAATGGGGCTCGCAGACCCAGTACTTC.

The gene calls are TRBV20-1 and TRBJ2-2; TRBD2 matches at 8 bases. The V segment lost 6 bases and the J segment 0 bases; nucleotides outside the gene matches: 9. This CDR3 has 16 amino acids. CDR1 is DFQATT and CDR2 is SNEGSKA in the germline V gene (reference sequence). CDR3 sequence (DNA): TGCAGTGCCACCTCCGGGGGGGCGGCGAACACCGGGGAGCTGTTTTTT. Its protein product is CSATSGGAANTGELFF.

The chain couples TRBV5-6 to TRBJ2-2; the match to TRBD2 covers 7 bases. This CDR3 is 12 amino acids long. Looked up from germline, CDR1 is SGHDT and CDR2 is YYEEEE. J gave up 6 bases and V 7 bases, and 3 bases lay outside the gene matches. CDR3 in amino acids: CASQRGAGELFF. In nucleotides, the CDR3 is TGTGCCAGCCAACGGGGGGCCGGGGAGCTGTTTTTT.

There are many counts of this clonotype. The V and J genes are TRBV7-8 and TRBJ2-1; D gene uncertain. This CDR3 region has 13 residues. Trimming cost V 11 bases and J 4 bases, with 15 bases left between them. Germline values: CDR1 SGHVS, CDR2 FQNEAQ. As DNA, the CDR3 is TGTGCCGGACGCCCAGCTCAATACAATGAGCAGTTCTTC. This translates into CAGRPAQYNEQFF.

The chain couples TRBV7-8 to TRBJ2-7; 10 bases fit TRBD2. Trimming cost V 0 bases and J 4 bases; bases outside gene matches: 9. The CDR3 loop spans 17 amino acids. The germline gives CDR1 SGHVS, CDR2 FQNEAQ. CDR3 sequence (DNA): TGTGCCAGCAGCTTAGCGCTGACTAGCGGGTCCTATTACGAGCAGTACTTC. Translating gives CASSLALTSGSYYEQYF.

With respect to this clonotype: A much larger clonotype is one base distant, so this may be a read error. The J gene is TRBJ1-5, the V gene TRBV6-5, with 8 positions matching TRBD1. This CDR3 spans 16 amino acids. The V gene's germline CDR1 is MNHEY and CDR2 SVGAGI. The chain's CDR3 is CASSYLPDRGNQPQLF. CDR3 nucleotides: TGTGCCAGCAGTTACCTACCTGACAGGGGCAATCAGCCCCAGCTTTTT.

Ten or more counts support this clonotype. V gene TRBV15 combines with J gene TRBJ1-3, with 7 bases matching TRBD1. Germline loops: CDR1 LNHNV, CDR2 YYDKDF (reference sequence). With V trimmed by 1 base and J by 3 bases, 3 bases remained unmatched. This CDR3 region has 15 residues. The CDR3 is CATSRADRFGNTIYF. For the CDR3, the DNA is TGTGCCACCAGCAGAGCGGACAGGTTTGGAAACACCATATATTTT.

Many counts were recorded for this clonotype. The gene calls are TRBV27 and TRBJ1-1, with D maybe TRBD1 (6 bases). V shed 4 bases and J shed 11 bases, with 20 bases lying between them. There are 14 residues in the CDR3. Germline lookup yields CDR1 MNHEY and CDR2 SMNVEV (reference sequence). The CDR3 spells CASSSSGPGHLAFF. CDR3 nucleotide sequence: TGTGCCAGCAGTTCCTCGGGACCGGGACATCTTGCTTTCTTT.

Turning to this clonotype: Given a much more abundant clone one base away, this may be a read error. Likely a read error: the CDR3 ends without its conserved phenylalanine or tryptophan. No DNA is shown, since the ends of the CDR3 on it are uncertain; the CDR3 is the one TCRdb lists. The chain uses TRBV5-1 and TRBJ1-1. CDR1 SGHRS and CDR2 YFSETQ come from the germline V gene. The CDR3 is made up of 12 amino acids, end residues included. This chain's CDR3 is CASSPDGELTFL.

The chain joins TRBV5-1 to TRBJ2-1, with TRBD2 matching over 12 bases. CDR1 is SGHRS and CDR2 is YFSETQ in the germline V gene. V was pared by 0 bases and J by 7 bases, with 5 bases of the junction left unmatched. The CDR3 totals 16 residues. The CDR3 sequence: CASSLGLAGEANEQFF. The DNA of the CDR3 is TGCGCCAGCAGCTTGGGACTAGCGGGAGAGGCTAATGAGCAGTTCTTC.

This clonotype has just a few counts. The rearrangement uses TRBV7-9 and TRBJ2-6, with a tentative D call TRBD2 (5 bases). This CDR3 has 16 residues. V dropped 1 base and J dropped 4 bases, with 11 bases sitting between them. Germline CDR1 reads SEHNR; CDR2 reads FQNEAQ (reference sequence). For the CDR3, the DNA is TGTGCCAGCAGCTTAGAAATGGGAGTCGGGGCCAACGTCCTGACTTTC. Translation: CASSLEMGVGANVLTF.

This clonotype was seen at least ten times. This chain links TRBV12-3 or TRBV12-4 with TRBJ1-5; D not certain. The CDR3 has 16 amino acids. V dropped 7 bases and J dropped 0 bases, with 16 bases sitting between them. In nucleotides, the CDR3 is TGTGCCAGCAACCAAGGATTCCGATATAGCAATCAGCCCCAGCATTTT. Protein: CASNQGFRYSNQPQHF.

This clonotype was detected ten times or more. The rearrangement links TRBV10-3 to TRBJ1-1, with D perhaps TRBD1 (5 bases). Trimming left V 7 bases short and J 1 base short, with 10 bases between. CDR3 length equals 13 residues. Germline CDR1 ENHRY, CDR2 SYGVKD. The CDR3: CAIKLDRNTEAFF. CDR3 coding DNA: TGTGCCATCAAGCTTGACAGGAACACTGAAGCTTTCTTT.

This clonotype was recorded at least ten times. The rearrangement links TRBV27 to TRBJ1-5; D not certain. The CDR3 runs 17 residues. The V and J ends lost 5 bases and 1 base respectively, with 18 bases between them. Germline CDR1 and CDR2: MNHEY and SMNVEV (reference sequence). CDR3: CASSRQAGLSSNQPQHF. CDR3 DNA sequence: TGTGCCAGCAGTCGTCAGGCAGGTCTATCCAGCAATCAGCCCCAGCATTTT.

Ten or more counts support this clonotype. This chain uses TRBV29-1 with TRBJ2-7; possibly TRBD1 for D (6 bases). The CDR3 is 12 residues long. V lost 7 bases and J 7 bases, leaving 17 bases between the germline ends. Per the germline V gene, CDR1 is SQVTM and CDR2 is ANQGSEA. As DNA, the CDR3 is TGCAGCGCTGGGAACACAGGGTTTGAGCAGTACTTC. Encoded protein: CSAGNTGFEQYF.

V gene TRBV11-2 combines with J gene TRBJ2-2, with D tentatively TRBD1 (5 bases). V lost 6 bases to trimming and J lost 1 base, with 18 bases between them. CDR1 and CDR2 from the germline V gene are SGHAT and FQNNGV. CDR3 length equals 17 residues. CDR3 protein: CASSMKTLGVNTGELFF. The CDR3 nucleotides are TGTGCCAGCAGTATGAAAACCCTAGGGGTGAACACCGGGGAGCTGTTTTTT.

This clonotype showed up just a few times. The chain links TRBV7-2 to TRBJ2-6, with D perhaps matching TRBD2 (6 bases). The CDR3 totals 18 residues. CDR1 SGHTA and CDR2 FQGNSA come from the germline V gene. Trimming removed 2 bases at V and 3 bases at J, with 17 bases between. CDR3 protein: CASSLRGGPGFGANVLTF. CDR3 sequence (DNA): TGTGCCAGCAGCTTACGCGGAGGGCCAGGGTTTGGGGCCAACGTCCTGACTTTC.